These 31 T cell receptor beta chains share one sample of origin, sequenced in a study of shared clonotypes between healthy human individuals. Naive CD8 cells lacked CD45RO and underwent positive selection for CCR7, leaving out terminally differentiated effector memory CD45RA+ cells. Method: immunoSEQ multiplex PCR; TCRdb's copy keeps in-frame clones and lacks some. This table has around 650,000 clones, about 95% appearing once. The sample comprised naive CD8+ T cells sorted from blood. The receptors derive from a woman aged 25 to 39 in good health.

V and J are TRBV29-1 and TRBJ1-2; D remains ambiguous. The CDR3 has 10 residues. Deletions cut 6 bases from V and 8 bases from J, with 10 bases between. Germline V gene sequence: CDR1 SQVTM, CDR2 ANQGSEA. DNA for the CDR3: TGCAGCGTCAACGACATCGGCTACACCTTC. Its translation: CSVNDIGYTF.

This clone is a singleton in its sample. The chain is built from TRBV7-9 and TRBJ2-7; 9 nucleotides line up with TRBD1. The CDR3 sequence is 16 residues long. Losses at the gene ends were 5 bases for V and 1 base for J; bases not matched to a gene: 9. Germline V CDR1 and CDR2: SEHNR, FQNEAQ (reference sequence). The CDR3 sequence is CASSSPRDRVSYEQYF. The CDR3 bases are TGTGCCAGCAGCAGTCCTCGGGACAGGGTTTCCTACGAGCAGTACTTC.

The chain employs TRBV2 and TRBJ2-1; 11 bases map to TRBD2. The germline V gene encodes CDR1 SNHLY and CDR2 FYNNEI. The V and J ends lost 1 base and 8 bases, in that order; junction bases with no gene match: 7. This CDR3 has 16 amino acids. The CDR3 bases are TGTGCCAGCAGTGAAGGGGTAGCGGGAGGGTTCCATGAGCAGTTCTTC. This sequence encodes CASSEGVAGGFHEQFF.

The chain links TRBV27 to TRBJ1-1; D might be TRBD1 (5 bases). Germline-derived CDR1 and CDR2 are MNHEY and SMNVEV (reference sequence). The V end was cut by 4 bases, the J end by 4 bases, with 16 bases between. There are 15 residues in the CDR3. The chain's CDR3 is CASSYRTGGGTEAFF. CDR3 bases: TGTGCCAGCAGTTACCGGACCGGTGGGGGCACTGAAGCTTTCTTT.

The chain couples TRBV7-6 to TRBJ1-1; 10 bases match TRBD1. Per the germline V gene, CDR1 is SGHVS and CDR2 is FNYEAQ. Germline trimming cut 6 bases from V and 0 bases from J; bases unmatched to any gene: 4. The CDR3 runs to 15 residues. The DNA of the CDR3 is TGTGCCAGCAGTCGGGACAGGGGTTTGAACACTGAAGCTTTCTTT. This sequence encodes CASSRDRGLNTEAFF.

J is TRBJ1-1 and V is TRBV5-4; 8 nucleotides align to TRBD1. Germline assignment: CDR1 SGHNT and CDR2 YYREEE (reference sequence). Losses at the gene ends were 4 bases for V and 1 base for J; bases not matched to a gene: 9. The CDR3 totals 16 residues. The CDR3 DNA reads TGTGCCAGCAGCCTCCCAGGGGGCTTAGGGAACACTGAAGCTTTCTTT. Protein product: CASSLPGGLGNTEAFF.

This clone was observed a handful of times. The chain has TRBV7-9 and TRBJ1-1; D is undetermined. In germline, CDR1 is SEHNR, CDR2 FQNEAQ (reference sequence). V was pared by 5 bases and J by 8 bases, with 9 bases between. The CDR3 sequence is 11 residues long. In DNA, the CDR3 is TGTGCCAGCAGCCAGGCCAGAGAAGCTTTCTTT. This encodes CASSQAREAFF. The full variable domain, with the rest looked up from reference TRBV7-9 and TRBJ1-1, is DTGVSQNPRHKITKRGQNVTFRCDPISEHNRLYWYRQTLGQGPEFLTYFQNEAQLEKSRLLSDRFSAERPKGSFSTLEIQRTEQGDSAMYLCASSQAREAFFGQGTRLTVV.

The chain couples TRBV6-1 to TRBJ2-3; TRBD2 agrees at 8 bases. V shed 1 base and J 4 bases; nucleotides not matched to a gene: 7. Germline values: CDR1 MNHNS, CDR2 SASEGT. CDR3 length: 16 residues. The CDR3 is CASSEVRTSPADTQYF. CDR3 DNA: TGTGCCAGCAGTGAAGTGCGGACTAGCCCCGCAGATACGCAGTATTTT.

The V call is TRBV27, the J call TRBJ2-3, with TRBD1 matching 8 bases. With 10 bases clipped from V and 1 base from J, the junction kept 16 bases outside the gene matches. The CDR3 runs 17 residues. CDR1 is MNHEY and CDR2 is SMNVEV in the germline V gene (reference sequence). The CDR3 DNA is TGTGCCACCCGGACAGGGAGAAAGGGTTTCGGCACAGATACGCAGTATTTT. It is translated as CATRTGRKGFGTDTQYF.

The V call is TRBV9, the J call TRBJ2-3; TRBD2 matches 13 bases. Germline CDR1 reads SGDLS; CDR2 reads YYNGEE. J gave up 6 bases and V 4 bases, and 5 bases lay outside the gene matches. This CDR3 has 15 amino acids. The CDR3 here is CASSPTTSGGDTQYF. The DNA of the CDR3 is TGTGCCAGCAGCCCCACGACTAGCGGGGGGGATACGCAGTATTTT.

V is TRBV7-6 and J is TRBJ2-1; the match to TRBD2 covers 8 bases. With 5 bases clipped from V and 7 bases from J, the junction kept 16 bases outside the gene matches. The length of the CDR3 is 17 residues. CDR1 and CDR2 from the germline V gene are SGHVS and FNYEAQ. CDR3 coding DNA: TGTGCCAGCAGCGGTAATCCGGGAGGGCCGAGTGGGAATGAGCAGTTCTTC. Its translation is CASSGNPGGPSGNEQFF.

J is TRBJ2-7 and V is TRBV28; 7 nucleotides align to TRBD2. The CDR3 has 12 amino acids. The germline CDR1 and CDR2 sequences are MDHEN and SYDVKM. The V gene end was trimmed by 3 bases and the J gene end by 5 bases; junction bases not matched to a gene: 1. The CDR3 spells CASSFSGNEQYF. The CDR3 region has the DNA TGTGCCAGCAGTTTCAGCGGGAACGAGCAGTACTTC. The full variable domain, completed using reference TRBV28 and TRBJ2-7, is DVKVTQSSRYLVKRTGEKVFLECVQDMDHENMFWYRQDPGLGLRLIYFSYDVKMKEKGDIPEGYSVSREKKERFSLILESASTNQTSMYLCASSFSGNEQYFGPGTRLTVT.

This sequence joins TRBV6-5 and TRBJ2-5; TRBD2 might be the D (5 bases). The CDR3 has 14 amino acids. V was clipped by 4 bases and J by 5 bases, with 14 bases between them. The germline V gene encodes CDR1 MNHEY and CDR2 SVGAGI. DNA for the CDR3: TGTGCCAGCAGTTTCCAGAGCGGATCCGAGACCCAGTACTTC. Translation gives CASSFQSGSETQYF.

The chain is built from TRBV6-1 and TRBJ2-7, with unresolved D. The germline V gene encodes CDR1 MNHNS and CDR2 SASEGT. Trimming left V 1 base short and J 3 bases short, with 4 bases between. This CDR3 is built from 12 residues. DNA for the CDR3: TGTGCCAGCAGTGAAGAAGACTACGAGCAGTACTTC. Translation: CASSEEDYEQYF.

This chain links TRBV5-1 with TRBJ2-4; weak D call: TRBD2 (7 bases). Trimming took 4 bases from V and 2 from J, leaving 10 bases between them. Germline lookup yields CDR1 SGHRS and CDR2 YFSETQ. CDR3 length: 14 amino acids. CDR3 sequence (DNA): TGCGCCAGCAGCCGGGGGGCGACCAAAAACATTCAGTACTTC. Translation: CASSRGATKNIQYF.

This chain joins TRBV4-1 and TRBJ2-5; D ambiguous. V was cut by 0 bases and J by 0 bases, with 5 bases left in between. The CDR3 covers 14 residues. In germline, CDR1 is MGHRA, CDR2 YSYEKL. CDR3 residues: CASSQERYQETQYF. In DNA form, the CDR3 reads TGCGCCAGCAGCCAAGAACGCTACCAAGAGACCCAGTACTTC.

This sequence joins TRBV19 and TRBJ1-1; 7 bases agree with TRBD1. Germline V gene sequence: CDR1 LNHDA, CDR2 SQIVND (reference sequence). The J segment lost 1 base and the V segment lost 10 bases, leaving 12 bases of the junction unmatched. This CDR3 region has 15 residues. DNA of the CDR3: TGTGCCACCTTCCCCAGGGGACAGTCGAACACTGAAGCTTTCTTT. It specifies CATFPRGQSNTEAFF.

This chain joins TRBV13 and TRBJ2-7; D remains unclear. Trimming cost V 5 bases and J 1 base, with 6 bases left between them. Germline CDR1 PRHDT, CDR2 FYEKMQ (reference sequence). The CDR3 runs to 12 residues. The CDR3 DNA is TGTGCCAGCAGCCCCCAGTCCTACGAGCAGTACTTC. It encodes CASSPQSYEQYF.

The chain is built from TRBV30 and TRBJ1-3; D not certain. Germline V gene lookup returns CDR1 GTSNPN and CDR2 SVGIG (reference sequence). The length of the CDR3 is 12 residues. Trimming pared 5 bases from V and 1 base from J, leaving 6 bases between. The DNA of the CDR3 is TGTGCCTGGTTCCCTTCTGGAAACACCATATATTTT. It encodes CAWFPSGNTIYF.

The genes are TRBV7-9 and TRBJ1-4; TRBD1 might be the D (6 bases). CDR3 length: 15 amino acids. The V gene's germline CDR1 is SEHNR and CDR2 FQNEAQ (reference sequence). Between the trimmed V and J ends, which lost 6 bases and 2 bases, there was a span of 13 bases. CDR3 sequence: CASSSTGNTNEKLFF. The DNA of the CDR3 is TGTGCCAGCAGTTCTACAGGGAATACTAATGAAAAACTGTTTTTT. The full variable domain, in which reference TRBV7-9 and TRBJ1-4 provide the parts outside the CDR3, is DTGVSQNPRHKITKRGQNVTFRCDPISEHNRLYWYRQTLGQGPEFLTYFQNEAQLEKSRLLSDRFSAERPKGSFSTLEIQRTEQGDSAMYLCASSSTGNTNEKLFFGSGTQLSVL.

The CDR3 region has the DNA TGTGCCAGCAACAAAGACAGGAACACTGAAGCTTTCTTT. Translation gives CASNKDRNTEAFF. The chain has TRBV25-1 and TRBJ1-1; maybe TRBD1 (5 bases). This CDR3 has 13 residues. The germline V gene encodes CDR1 MGHDK and CDR2 SYGVNS. The V gene lost 7 bases and the J gene lost 1 base, with 10 bases spanning the gap.

The chain uses TRBV29-1 and TRBJ1-2, with 9 bases lining up with TRBD1. With V trimmed by 7 bases and J by 6 bases, 6 bases remained unmatched. Germline CDR1 and CDR2: SQVTM and ANQGSEA. The CDR3 covers 12 residues. This CDR3 is CSGGTGTNGYTF. CDR3 DNA sequence: TGCAGCGGTGGGACAGGGACGAATGGCTACACCTTC.

This chain connects TRBV7-9 to TRBJ2-7; D remains unclear. Per germline, CDR1 SEHNR and CDR2 FQNEAQ (reference sequence). CDR3 length: 16 residues. V dropped 5 bases and J dropped 3 bases, with 20 bases sitting between them. CDR3 nucleotides: TGTGCCAGCAGCCGATTTAACTCCGGGCCTAACTACGAGCAGTACTTC. It yields the protein CASSRFNSGPNYEQYF.

In this sample, this clone turned up once. The chain couples TRBV6-1 to TRBJ2-7; a weak D match, TRBD1 (5 bases). V lost 7 bases, J lost 5 bases, and 15 bases lay in between. Germline CDR1 reads MNHNS; CDR2 reads SASEGT. This CDR3 has 13 amino acids. CDR3 in amino acids: CASNLGPGHEQYF. The CDR3 DNA is TGTGCCAGCAATTTGGGGCCGGGCCACGAGCAGTACTTC.

The chain has TRBV5-1 and TRBJ2-1; 11 bases are a match to TRBD2. The ends lost 4 bases at V and 6 bases at J; junction bases unmatched: 6. The CDR3 totals 15 residues. Germline values: CDR1 SGHRS, CDR2 YFSETQ. CDR3 in amino acids: CASSAGLAAVNEQFF. CDR3 sequence (DNA): TGCGCCAGCAGCGCGGGACTAGCGGCTGTCAATGAGCAGTTCTTC.

The chain uses TRBV28 and TRBJ2-1; 12 bases map to TRBD2. This CDR3 is 19 amino acids long. Germline V gives CDR1 MDHEN, CDR2 SYDVKM. V lost 2 bases and J lost 0; bases outside the gene matches: 8. In nucleotides, the CDR3 is TGTGCCAGCAGTTTAACCGGGACTAGCGGGCCTTTCTCCTACAATGAGCAGTTCTTC. It yields the protein CASSLTGTSGPFSYNEQFF.

The sample holds a few counts of this clone. The rearrangement links TRBV6-5 to TRBJ2-7; 7 nucleotides agree with TRBD2. The junction had 6 bases not matched to a gene; V was cut back by 5 bases and J by 2 bases. CDR3 length: 14 residues. The germline CDR1 and CDR2 sequences are MNHEY and SVGAGI. CDR3 residues: CASSTAGTPYEQYF. The CDR3 DNA follows: TGTGCCAGCAGTACAGCGGGGACCCCCTACGAGCAGTACTTC.

DNA of the CDR3: TGTGCCAGCAGCTTAGTTGGGGGTGGGGACACTGAAGCTTTCTTT. This encodes CASSLVGGGDTEAFF. This chain joins TRBV11-2 and TRBJ1-1, with D maybe TRBD1 (5 bases). CDR3 length equals 15 residues. With 1 base removed from V and 3 bases from J, the gap between germline ends came to 12 bases. CDR1 SGHAT and CDR2 FQNNGV come from the germline V gene.

The rearrangement links TRBV29-1 to TRBJ2-1, with no clear D. This CDR3 has 12 residues. The V end was cut by 4 bases, the J end by 6 bases, with 10 bases between. From germline, CDR1 is SQVTM and CDR2 ANQGSEA. The CDR3 sequence is CSVVPLRNEQFF. CDR3 nucleotide sequence: TGCAGCGTTGTGCCCCTCCGCAATGAGCAGTTCTTC.

J is TRBJ2-3 and V is TRBV27; TRBD1 agrees at 7 bases. The germline V gene encodes CDR1 MNHEY and CDR2 SMNVEV (reference sequence). The CDR3 is 15 amino acids. V shed 3 bases, J shed 4 bases, and the junction held 7 bases outside the gene matches. This chain's CDR3 is CASSFRDSSSDTQYF. CDR3 DNA sequence: TGTGCCAGCAGTTTCCGGGACAGTTCTTCAGATACGCAGTATTTT.

This clone was seen only a few times. The chain employs TRBV6-1 and TRBJ2-7; D gene ambiguous. CDR3 length equals 11 residues. Germline values: CDR1 MNHNS, CDR2 SASEGT. Deletions cut 3 bases from V and 7 bases from J, with 7 bases between. In DNA, the CDR3 is TGTGCCAGCAGTGAGTTCCTGGAGCAGTACTTC. Amino acid sequence: CASSEFLEQYF.